A single TCR beta chain is shown here with its context. Its antigen is not identified. Looked up from germline, CDR1 is ENHRY and CDR2 is SYGVKD. The CDR3 loop spans 14 amino acids. Trimming stripped 3 bases from V and 5 bases from J, with 13 bases between. These data originate in a study of T cell responses to AZD1222 COVID-19 vaccine. The study, taken as a whole, reports: Spike-specific TCR breadth and depth rose after two AZD1222 doses. Donors were chiefly white British, with a greater number of females, and clonal diversity was perhaps underestimated.

Profiling relied on immunoSEQ multiplex PCR, and the TCRdb table lists in-frame clones only, not all of them. This sample has around 180,000 clones, with around 94% found just once. Sequencing used peripheral blood, obtained on day 0 of AZD1222 vaccination. V and J are TRBV10-3 and TRBJ2-5; the D is unclear. The TCR comes from an adult in good health. The CDR3 coding sequence is TGTGCCATCAGTGACGGCAGAACCATGGAGACCCAGTACTTC. Its protein is CAISDGRTMETQYF.